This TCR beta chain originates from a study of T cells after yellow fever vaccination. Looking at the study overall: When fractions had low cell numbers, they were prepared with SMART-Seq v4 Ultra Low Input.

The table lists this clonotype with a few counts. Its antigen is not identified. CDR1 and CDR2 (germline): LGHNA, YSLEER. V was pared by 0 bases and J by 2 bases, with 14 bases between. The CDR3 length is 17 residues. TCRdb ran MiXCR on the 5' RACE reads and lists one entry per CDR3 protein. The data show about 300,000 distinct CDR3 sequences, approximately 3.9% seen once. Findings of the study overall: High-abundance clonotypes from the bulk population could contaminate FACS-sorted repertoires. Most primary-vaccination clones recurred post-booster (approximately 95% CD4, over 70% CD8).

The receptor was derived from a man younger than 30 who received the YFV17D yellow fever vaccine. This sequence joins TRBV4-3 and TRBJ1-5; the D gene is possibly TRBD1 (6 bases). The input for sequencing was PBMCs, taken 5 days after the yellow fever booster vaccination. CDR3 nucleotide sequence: TGCGCCAGCAGCCAAGATACAGGGCATATCGGCAATCAGCCCCAGCATTTT. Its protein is CASSQDTGHIGNQPQHF.